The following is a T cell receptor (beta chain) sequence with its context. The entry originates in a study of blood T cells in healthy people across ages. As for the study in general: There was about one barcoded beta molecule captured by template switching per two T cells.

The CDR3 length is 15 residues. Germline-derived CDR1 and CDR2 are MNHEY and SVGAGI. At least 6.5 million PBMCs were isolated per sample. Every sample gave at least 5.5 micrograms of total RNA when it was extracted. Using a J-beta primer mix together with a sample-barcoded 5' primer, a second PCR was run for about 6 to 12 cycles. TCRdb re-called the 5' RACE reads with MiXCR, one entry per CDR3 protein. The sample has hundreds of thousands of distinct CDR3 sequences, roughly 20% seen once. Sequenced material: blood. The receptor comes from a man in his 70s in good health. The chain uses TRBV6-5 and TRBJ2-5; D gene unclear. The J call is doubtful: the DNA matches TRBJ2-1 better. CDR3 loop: CASSYNPRTYNEQFF. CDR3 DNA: TGTGCCAGCAGTTACAATCCCCGGACCTACAATGAGCAGTTCTTC.